These 29 T cell receptor beta chains were all obtained from the same sample, sequenced in a study of blood T cell repertoires in COVID-19. Profiling relied on immunoSEQ multiplex PCR, and the TCRdb table lists in-frame clones only, not all of them. The repertoire includes about 150,000 clones, roughly 75% of them detected once, and 6% sits in the top ten. Input material: PBMCs or T cells enriched from blood (not recorded which). The origin of the receptors is a woman aged 45-59 years who had recovered from COVID-19.

In this sample, this clone turned up once. This chain connects TRBV28 to TRBJ1-2; D remains unclear. Germline CDR1 reads MDHEN; CDR2 reads SYDVKM. The CDR3 spans 12 residues. V lost 7 bases and J lost 2, with 8 bases in between. CDR3 bases: TGTGCCAGCACCGACAACAACTATGGCTACACCTTC. This translates into CASTDNNYGYTF.

This chain uses TRBV6-2 or TRBV6-3 with TRBJ1-6, with D perhaps TRBD1 (6 bases). This CDR3 is built from 16 residues. Germline lookup yields CDR1 MNHEY and CDR2 SVGEGT. V lost 2 bases and J 0 bases, leaving 8 bases between the germline ends. The CDR3 sequence is CASSYAGASYNSPLHF. The CDR3 coding sequence is TGTGCCAGCAGTTACGCAGGGGCCTCCTATAATTCACCCCTCCACTTT.

J is TRBJ2-7 and V is TRBV27; TRBD1 agrees at 7 bases. This CDR3 has 14 residues. Germline CDR1 and CDR2: MNHEY and SMNVEV (reference sequence). Trimming took 6 bases from V and 2 from J; bases not matched to a gene: 7. CDR3 loop: CASSSGQTAYEQYF. CDR3 DNA: TGTGCCAGCAGCTCGGGACAGACCGCCTACGAGCAGTACTTC.

The V and J genes are TRBV5-5 and TRBJ1-2, with D perhaps matching TRBD1 (6 bases). The germline CDR1 and CDR2 sequences are SGHKS and YYEKEE (reference sequence). V lost 4 bases, J lost 8 bases, and 27 bases lay in between. This CDR3 contains 17 residues. Here the CDR3 DNA reads TGTGCCAGCAGCCGTTTCCCGGACAGCTCCTCCCTATCGGGCTACACCTTC. Its translation: CASSRFPDSSSLSGYTF.

V usage is TRBV6-5 and J usage is TRBJ1-4, with TRBD1 matching over 8 bases. V lost 4 bases, J lost 8 bases, and 12 bases stayed unmatched. The CDR3 is 16 residues long. CDR1 and CDR2 (germline): MNHEY, SVGAGI. CDR3 sequence reads: CASSSFFRGHGEKLFF. The CDR3 nucleotides read TGTGCCAGCAGTTCGTTCTTCAGGGGGCACGGGGAAAAACTGTTTTTT.

The V call is TRBV7-7, the J call TRBJ2-5; 10 positions agree with TRBD1. CDR1 SSHAT and CDR2 FNYEAQ come from the germline V gene (reference sequence). V was pared by 1 base and J by 5 bases, with 4 bases of the junction left unmatched. The CDR3 totals 15 residues. CDR3 bases: TGTGCCAGCAGCTTAGGTGGGACAGGGGCTGAGACCCAGTACTTC. Amino acids: CASSLGGTGAETQYF.

The chain combines TRBV9 with TRBJ1-1, with D uncertain. Germline V gene data show CDR1 as SGDLS and CDR2 as YYNGEE. The CDR3 runs 13 residues. The V gene lost 0 bases and the J gene lost 10 bases, with 13 bases spanning the gap. CDR3 sequence: CASSVADLVGAFF. The CDR3 region has the DNA TGTGCCAGCAGCGTAGCCGATCTGGTCGGAGCTTTCTTT.

This clone has ten or more counts. The gene calls are TRBV6-2 or TRBV6-3 and TRBJ1-2; weak D call: TRBD1 (6 bases). Germline lookup yields CDR1 MNHEY and CDR2 SVGEGT. V dropped 4 bases and J dropped 8 bases, with 17 bases sitting between them. This CDR3 has 14 amino acids. CDR3 loop: CASSSAGHLWGYTF. DNA for the CDR3: TGTGCCAGCAGTTCAGCGGGACACCTCTGGGGCTACACCTTC.

The V call is TRBV27, the J call TRBJ1-6; D may be TRBD1 (5 bases). CDR3 length: 14 amino acids. Per the germline V gene, CDR1 is MNHEY and CDR2 is SMNVEV (reference sequence). Trimming removed 6 bases at V and 5 bases at J, with 11 bases between. The DNA of the CDR3 is TGTGCCAGCAGAAGGGGCAGAAATAATTCACCCCTCCACTTT. It encodes CASRRGRNNSPLHF.

The rearrangement links TRBV18 to TRBJ1-2; 10 positions agree with TRBD1. V gave up 4 bases and J gave up 6 bases; unmatched junction bases: 5. The CDR3 totals 14 residues. The germline V gene encodes CDR1 KGHSH and CDR2 LQKENI. This CDR3 is CASSQRQGADGYTF. The CDR3 DNA follows: TGTGCCAGCTCACAGCGACAGGGGGCGGATGGCTACACCTTC.

The chain has TRBV7-9 and TRBJ1-4; 7 bases map to TRBD1. CDR3 length: 15 residues. The ends lost 3 bases at V and 6 bases at J; junction bases unmatched: 7. Germline V lookup: CDR1 SEHNR, CDR2 FQNEAQ (reference sequence). The DNA for the CDR3 is TGTGCCAGCAGCTTGACAGGGCTGCCTGATGAAAAACTGTTTTTT. Its translation: CASSLTGLPDEKLFF.

The V call is TRBV5-1, the J call TRBJ2-5, with D maybe TRBD1 (7 bases). V lost 4 bases and J 2 bases, leaving 12 bases between the germline ends. The V gene's germline CDR1 is SGHRS and CDR2 YFSETQ. CDR3 length: 14 residues. Written as DNA, the CDR3 is TGCGCCAGCAGCGGAGGGGGCCCACAAGAGACCCAGTACTTC. It encodes CASSGGGPQETQYF.

This sequence joins TRBV29-1 and TRBJ2-1, with D perhaps TRBD2 (7 bases). Deletions cut 0 bases from V and 0 bases from J, with 12 bases between. The CDR3 is made up of 16 amino acids. The germline CDR1 and CDR2 sequences are SQVTM and ANQGSEA. Here the CDR3 DNA reads TGCAGCGTTGAAGATGGGGGCGGGGGCTCCTACAATGAGCAGTTCTTC. This sequence encodes CSVEDGGGGSYNEQFF.

CDR3 amino acids: CASNLLGGGKGTEAFF. The CDR3 DNA sequence: TGTGCCAGCAACCTACTGGGGGGGGGCAAGGGCACTGAAGCTTTCTTT. The genes are TRBV28 and TRBJ1-1; D possibly corresponds to TRBD1 (6 bases). V lost 7 bases and J 4 bases, leaving 22 bases between the germline ends. CDR1 and CDR2 from the germline V gene are MDHEN and SYDVKM. The CDR3 totals 16 residues.

This sequence joins TRBV7-8 and TRBJ1-3, with 7 nucleotides matching TRBD1. The germline V gene encodes CDR1 SGHVS and CDR2 FQNEAQ. With V trimmed by 3 bases and J by 2 bases, 1 base remained unmatched. The CDR3 covers 14 residues. This CDR3 reads CASSLGQTGNTIYF. DNA of the CDR3: TGTGCCAGCAGCTTGGGACAGACTGGAAACACCATATATTTT.

The chain has TRBV12-3 or TRBV12-4 and TRBJ1-1; maybe TRBD1 (6 bases). Trimming removed 6 bases from V and 9 bases from J, with 14 bases in between. The CDR3 has 12 residues. The CDR3 region is CASRPYRAQAFF. CDR3 DNA sequence: TGTGCCAGCAGGCCTTACAGGGCTCAAGCTTTCTTT.

The V gene is TRBV11-1, the J gene TRBJ1-1; D is uncertain. Germline V gene lookup returns CDR1 SGHAT and CDR2 FQDESV (reference sequence). This CDR3 has 13 amino acids. V shed 8 bases and J shed 1 base, with 11 bases lying between them. In DNA, the CDR3 is TGTGCCAGCCCGCGGGCTCCGAACACTGAAGCTTTCTTT. The encoded protein is CASPRAPNTEAFF.

The chain carries TRBV14 and TRBJ2-1, with 9 bases aligning to TRBD1. This CDR3 is 13 amino acids long. Germline-derived CDR1 and CDR2 are SGHDN and FVKESK. V shed 4 bases and J 10 bases; nucleotides not matched to a gene: 5. DNA for the CDR3: TGTGCCAGCAGCCGGGGACAGGGAAGGGAGCAGTTCTTC. It encodes CASSRGQGREQFF.

J is TRBJ1-2 and V is TRBV18; D gene uncertain. Trimming took 3 bases from V and 3 from J, leaving 11 bases between them. The CDR3 consists of 14 residues. The germline CDR1 and CDR2 sequences are KGHSH and LQKENI. The CDR3 sequence is CASSPPGVDYGYTF. DNA for the CDR3: TGTGCCAGCTCACCCCCGGGAGTGGACTATGGCTACACCTTC.

This clone was detected only a few times. This sequence joins TRBV28 and TRBJ2-7; 8 bases align to TRBD1. The germline V gene encodes CDR1 MDHEN and CDR2 SYDVKM. The CDR3 covers 16 residues. The V and J ends lost 7 bases and 4 bases, in that order; junction bases with no gene match: 15. CDR3 loop: CASTQTGGTGGYEQYF. The CDR3 bases are TGTGCCAGCACCCAAACTGGGGGGACAGGCGGTTACGAGCAGTACTTC.

This clone was observed a handful of times. This rearrangement joins TRBV9 to TRBJ2-3; possibly TRBD2 for D (6 bases). This CDR3 comprises 20 residues. V dropped 3 bases and J dropped 1 base, with 27 bases sitting between them. Germline V gene lookup returns CDR1 SGDLS and CDR2 YYNGEE. The CDR3 nucleotides are TGTGCCAGCAGCGCAGAGGCCCGACTAGGACCTAGCCCTCGCACAGATACGCAGTATTTT. Translated: CASSAEARLGPSPRTDTQYF.

This sequence joins TRBV27 and TRBJ1-5, with 9 nucleotides matching TRBD1. CDR1 and CDR2 (germline): MNHEY, SMNVEV (reference sequence). The J segment lost 5 bases and the V segment lost 5 bases, leaving 4 bases of the junction unmatched. The CDR3 has 14 residues. The DNA for the CDR3 is TGTGCCAGCAGTCCCCGGACAGGGGATCAGCCCCAGCATTTT. Encoded protein: CASSPRTGDQPQHF.

The CDR3: CASSVALIAGGSDTQYF. CDR3 nucleotide sequence: TGTGCCAGCAGCGTAGCTTTGATAGCGGGGGGTTCAGATACGCAGTATTTT. The rearrangement links TRBV9 to TRBJ2-3, with 10 bases identical to TRBD2. V shed 0 bases and J 4 bases; nucleotides not matched to a gene: 8. The CDR3 is 17 amino acids. Germline V gene sequence: CDR1 SGDLS, CDR2 YYNGEE.

The rearrangement uses TRBV10-3 and TRBJ2-2; TRBD1 matches 7 bases. Germline-derived CDR1 and CDR2 are ENHRY and SYGVKD. CDR3 size: 14 residues. V lost 0 bases and J lost 6; bases outside the gene matches: 1. CDR3 sequence reads: CAISESGGPGELFF. CDR3 coding DNA: TGTGCCATCAGTGAGTCAGGGGGCCCCGGGGAGCTGTTTTTT.

This clone came up a few times. The chain employs TRBV19 and TRBJ2-1; perhaps TRBD2 as D (6 bases). The CDR3 loop spans 13 amino acids. Trimming stripped 1 base from V and 7 bases from J, with 8 bases between. CDR1 LNHDA and CDR2 SQIVND come from the germline V gene (reference sequence). The CDR3 sequence is CASSIGRGNEQFF. The CDR3 bases are TGTGCCAGTAGTATAGGTCGGGGGAATGAGCAGTTCTTC.

The chain couples TRBV4-1 to TRBJ1-5; 8 bases match TRBD1. The CDR3 spans 20 residues. J gave up 0 bases and V 0 bases, and 13 bases lay outside the gene matches. CDR1 MGHRA and CDR2 YSYEKL come from the germline V gene. The CDR3 protein is CASSQERGTGRVGSNQPQHF. For the CDR3, the DNA is TGCGCCAGCAGCCAAGAAAGGGGGACAGGCCGGGTGGGTAGCAATCAGCCCCAGCATTTT.

The chain recombines TRBV11-1 with TRBJ1-2; 10 positions agree with TRBD1. With 0 bases clipped from V and 7 bases from J, the junction kept 8 bases outside the gene matches. The CDR3 extends over 16 amino acids. CDR1 is SGHAT and CDR2 is FQDESV in the germline V gene (reference sequence). This CDR3 is CASSLAPGQGNLGYTF. CDR3 bases: TGTGCCAGCAGCTTAGCACCGGGACAGGGGAACCTTGGCTACACCTTC.

The V and J genes are TRBV20-1 and TRBJ2-1, with D perhaps TRBD2 (6 bases). Germline lookup yields CDR1 DFQATT and CDR2 SNEGSKA (reference sequence). Trimming took off 3 bases at V and 10 bases at J, with 10 bases between the two ends. CDR3 length: 11 amino acids. The CDR3 sequence: CSARGGSEQFF. CDR3 bases: TGCAGTGCTAGGGGGGGTTCGGAGCAGTTCTTC.

V and J are TRBV5-8 and TRBJ2-7; perhaps TRBD1 as D (5 bases). This CDR3 contains 12 residues. With 2 bases removed from V and 7 bases from J, the gap between germline ends came to 10 bases. The germline V gene encodes CDR1 SGHTS and CDR2 YDEGEE. CDR3 loop: CASSLWAGEQYV. CDR3 sequence (DNA): TGTGCCAGCAGCTTATGGGCAGGGGAGCAGTACGTC.